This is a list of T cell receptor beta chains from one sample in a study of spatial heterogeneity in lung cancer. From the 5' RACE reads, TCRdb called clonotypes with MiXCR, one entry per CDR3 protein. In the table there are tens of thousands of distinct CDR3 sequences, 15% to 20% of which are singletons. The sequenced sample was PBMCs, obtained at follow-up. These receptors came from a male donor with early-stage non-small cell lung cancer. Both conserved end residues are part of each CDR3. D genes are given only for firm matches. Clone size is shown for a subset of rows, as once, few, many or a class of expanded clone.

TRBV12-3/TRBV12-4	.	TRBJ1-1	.	TGTGCCAGCAGTTTAGAAGGGGCATGGAGTGAAGCTTTCTTT	CASSLEGAWSEAFF
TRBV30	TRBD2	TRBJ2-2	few	TGTGCCTGGAGAAAAACTAGCGGGGTTGCCGGGGAGCTGTTTTTT	CAWRKTSGVAGELFF
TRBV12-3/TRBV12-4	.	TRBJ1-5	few	TGTGCCAGCAGTTTTTCCTCAAATCAGCCCCAGCATTTT	CASSFSSNQPQHF
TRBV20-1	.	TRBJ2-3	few	TGCAGTGCTGGACCGCAGTTTCCAGATACGCAGTATTTT	CSAGPQFPDTQYF
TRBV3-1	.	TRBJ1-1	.	TGTGCCAGCAGCCAAGGTTCCAGGGGCACTGAAGCTTTCTTT	CASSQGSRGTEAFF
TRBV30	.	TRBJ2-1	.	TGTGCCTGGAGTGGTCAGCACAATGAGCAGTTCTTC	CAWSGQHNEQFF
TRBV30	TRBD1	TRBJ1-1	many	TGTGCCTGGGCGACAGGGACCAACACTGAAGCTTTCTTT	CAWATGTNTEAFF
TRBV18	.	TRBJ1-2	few	TGTGCCAGCTCACGGGAGCTCAGGGACTATGGCTACACCTTC	CASSRELRDYGYTF
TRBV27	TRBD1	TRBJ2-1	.	TGTGCCAGCAGTTACATAAGACAGGGCGATGAGCAGTTCTTC	CASSYIRQGDEQFF
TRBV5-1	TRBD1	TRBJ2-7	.	TGCGCCAGCAGCTTGGGGACAGGGGATTTCGGCGAGCAGTACTTC	CASSLGTGDFGEQYF
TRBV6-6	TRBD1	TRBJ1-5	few	TGTGCCAGCAGTTACGGTAGGGACAGGGAGTATCAGCCCCAGCATTTT	CASSYGRDREYQPQHF
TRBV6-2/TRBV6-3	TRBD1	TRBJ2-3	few	TGTGCCAGCAGTTATCGACAGGGAGATACGCAGTATTTT	CASSYRQGDTQYF
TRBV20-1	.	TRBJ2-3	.	TGCAGTGCTCGCCAACAGGCCGATACGCAGTATTTT	CSARQQADTQYF
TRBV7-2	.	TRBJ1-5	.	TGTGCCAGCAGCTTATATGAGGGGGATCAGCCCCAGCATTTT	CASSLYEGDQPQHF
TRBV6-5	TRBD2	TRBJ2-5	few	TGTGCCAGCAAGGGCGGGGGTTGGGAGACCCAGTACTTC	CASKGGGWETQYF
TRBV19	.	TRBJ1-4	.	TGTGCCAGCAACCAAGGAATTGGGGCAACTAATGAAAAACTGTTTTTT	CASNQGIGATNEKLFF
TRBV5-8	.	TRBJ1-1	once	TGTGCCAGCAGCGCATGGACAGTGAACACTGAAGCTTTCTTT	CASSAWTVNTEAFF
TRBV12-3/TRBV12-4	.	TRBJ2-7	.	TGTGCCAGCAGTCCCCCTTTGGGGGCGGGTGATTACGAGCAGTACTTC	CASSPPLGAGDYEQYF
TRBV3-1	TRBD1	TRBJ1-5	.	TGTGCCAGCAGCCAGATGGGACAGGGAAATCAGCCCCAGCATTTT	CASSQMGQGNQPQHF
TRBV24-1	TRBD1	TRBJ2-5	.	TGTGCCACCGCCGGGACAGGGTACGAGACCCAGTACTTC	CATAGTGYETQYF
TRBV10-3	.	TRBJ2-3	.	TGTGCCATCAGTGATGGCTACACAGATACGCAGTATTTT	CAISDGYTDTQYF
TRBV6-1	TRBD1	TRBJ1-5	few	TGTGCCAGCAGATCCCCCGGGACAGTAAGCAATCAGCCCCAGCATTTT	CASRSPGTVSNQPQHF
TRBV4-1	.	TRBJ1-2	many	TGCGCCAGCAGCCTAGATCCAAAAGGGGGTGCATATGGCTACACCTTC	CASSLDPKGGAYGYTF
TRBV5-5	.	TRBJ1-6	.	TGTGCCAGCAGCTGGGGAACAGGGTCTGGGAATTCACCCCTCCACTTT	CASSWGTGSGNSPLHF
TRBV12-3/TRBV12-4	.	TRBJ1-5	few	TGTGCCAGCAGGGATCGTCGACAGCCCCAGCATTTT	CASRDRRQPQHF
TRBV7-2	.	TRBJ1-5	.	TGTGCCAGCAGCGTTCGACAGATTACTAATCAGCCCCAGCATTTT	CASSVRQITNQPQHF
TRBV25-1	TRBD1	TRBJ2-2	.	TGTGCCAGCAGGGGGCTTGGACAGGGAAACACCGGGGAGCTGTTTTTT	CASRGLGQGNTGELFF
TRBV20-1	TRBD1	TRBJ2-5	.	TGCAGTGCGACGGGACAGGGGGCGGAGACCCAGTACTTC	CSATGQGAETQYF
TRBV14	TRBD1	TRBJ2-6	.	TGTGCCAGCAGCCAAAACGTCCCGGGACAGGGGGTGTTGTCGTGGGCCAACGTCCTGACTTTC	CASSQNVPGQGVLSWANVLTF
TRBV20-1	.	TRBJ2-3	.	TGCAGTGCTGTTCGCAAAACTAGCACAGATACGCAGTATTTT	CSAVRKTSTDTQYF
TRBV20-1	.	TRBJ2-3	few	TGCAGTGCTAGACCCGGGGCTAGCACAGATACGCAGTATTTT	CSARPGASTDTQYF
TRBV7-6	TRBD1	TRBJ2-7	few	TGTGCCAGCAGCTTTCTCGGGACAGGGGGCTACGAGCAGTACTTC	CASSFLGTGGYEQYF
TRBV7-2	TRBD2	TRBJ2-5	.	TGTGCCAGCAGCGACGTGGCCCGGGCGGGGGGAAAGACCCAGTACTTC	CASSDVARAGGKTQYF
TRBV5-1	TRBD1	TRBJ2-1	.	TGCGCCAGCAGCTTGGGTGGGGACAGCCACTACAATGAGCAGTTCTTC	CASSLGGDSHYNEQFF
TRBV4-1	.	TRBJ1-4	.	TGCGCCAGCAGCCCTGAGGAAGTGGGATTCGGTGAAAAACTGTTTTTT	CASSPEEVGFGEKLFF
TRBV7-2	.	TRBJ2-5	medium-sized	TGTGCCAGCAGCTCCTCCTACGACAGACAAGAGACCCAGTACTTC	CASSSSYDRQETQYF
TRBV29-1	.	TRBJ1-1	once	TGCAGCGTTGTAGGAGGGGCTGGAACTGAAGCTTTCTTT	CSVVGGAGTEAFF
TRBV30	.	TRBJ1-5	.	TGTGCCTGGAGTGTACAAACGGGGGTGGGCAATCAGCCCCAGCATTTT	CAWSVQTGVGNQPQHF
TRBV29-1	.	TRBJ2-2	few	TGCAGCGTTGCAGCGGGGCCTACAGGGACCGGGGAGCTGTTTTTT	CSVAAGPTGTGELFF
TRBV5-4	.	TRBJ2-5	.	TGTGCCAGCAGCTTCAGGGCCCAAGAGACCCAGTACTTC	CASSFRAQETQYF
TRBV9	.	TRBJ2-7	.	TGTGCCAGCAGCCCCGGGCTCCGGAGAGACTACGAGCAGTACTTC	CASSPGLRRDYEQYF
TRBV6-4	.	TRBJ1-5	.	TGTGCCAGCGCCAGGGAGGGCTCATCGTCGCCCCAGCATTTT	CASAREGSSSPQHF
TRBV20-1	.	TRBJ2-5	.	TGCAGTGGTATCGCTGGGGGCGCGAAAGAGACCCAGTACTTC	CSGIAGGAKETQYF
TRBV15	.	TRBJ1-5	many	TGTGCCACCAGCAGTAGGAGCAATCAGCCCCAGCATTTT	CATSSRSNQPQHF
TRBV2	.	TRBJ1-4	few	TGTGCCGAGCGGACTGCAGAACGAGAAAAACTGTTTTTT	CAERTAEREKLFF
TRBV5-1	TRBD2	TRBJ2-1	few	TGCGCCAGCAGCTTGTCCGGGACTAGCGGATACAATGAGCAGTTCTTC	CASSLSGTSGYNEQFF
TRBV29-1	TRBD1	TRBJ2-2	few	TGCAGCGTTGAGACAGGGAGAGACACCGGGGAGCTGTTTTTT	CSVETGRDTGELFF
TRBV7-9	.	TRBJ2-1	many	TGTGCCAGCAGCTTAGGGGACTACAATGAGCAGTTCTTC	CASSLGDYNEQFF
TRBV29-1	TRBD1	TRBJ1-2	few	TGCAGCGTGGGGCAGGGGGTGGCTGGCTACACCTTC	CSVGQGVAGYTF
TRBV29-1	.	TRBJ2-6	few	TGCAGCGTTGAAGATCCCAGAGCTGGGGCCAACGTCCTGACTTTC	CSVEDPRAGANVLTF
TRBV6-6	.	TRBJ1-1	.	TGTGCCAGCAGCCAGACAGGCTTGATGAACACTGAAGCTTTCTTT	CASSQTGLMNTEAFF
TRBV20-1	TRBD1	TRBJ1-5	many	TGCAGTGCTAGAGATCGGAACAGGGGCGGTCAGCCCCAGCATTTT	CSARDRNRGGQPQHF